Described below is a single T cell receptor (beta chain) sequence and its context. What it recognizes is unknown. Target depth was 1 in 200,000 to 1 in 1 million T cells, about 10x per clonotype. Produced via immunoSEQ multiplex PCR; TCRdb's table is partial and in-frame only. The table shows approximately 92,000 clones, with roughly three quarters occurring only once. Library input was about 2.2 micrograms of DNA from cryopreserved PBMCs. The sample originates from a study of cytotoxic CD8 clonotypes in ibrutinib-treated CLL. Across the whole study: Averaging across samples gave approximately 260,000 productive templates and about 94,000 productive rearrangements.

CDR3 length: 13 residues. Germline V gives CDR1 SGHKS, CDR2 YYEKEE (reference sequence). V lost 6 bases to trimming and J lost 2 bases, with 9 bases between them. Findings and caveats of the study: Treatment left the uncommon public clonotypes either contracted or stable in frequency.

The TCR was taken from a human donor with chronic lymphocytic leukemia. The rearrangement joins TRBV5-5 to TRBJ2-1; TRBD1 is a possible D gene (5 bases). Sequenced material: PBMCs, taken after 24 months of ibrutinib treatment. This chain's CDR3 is CASTQGTYNEQFF. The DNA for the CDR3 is TGTGCCAGCACCCAGGGCACCTACAATGAGCAGTTCTTC.